Listed below are T cell receptor beta chains from one sample, sequenced in a study of blood T cells in healthy people across ages. TCRdb recomputed calls from the 5' RACE reads with MiXCR, one row per CDR3 protein. The data contain about 1,500,000 distinct CDR3 sequences, under 30% of them singletons. The sequenced sample consisted of blood. The receptors here all came from a woman between 25 and 40 years old in good health. Each CDR3 is given with its conserved first and last residue. D genes are given only for firm matches. Clone size appears in some rows only: once, few, many, or a class for an expanded clone.

size | J | V | D | DNA | CDR3
NA | TRBJ1-6 | TRBV9 | NA | TGTGCCAGCAGCGCTCAGGTGAACTCCTATAATTCACCCCTCCACTTT | CASSAQVNSYNSPLHF
few | TRBJ1-5 | TRBV2 | TRBD1 | TGTGCCAGCCGGACAGGGTGGGGCCAGCCCCAGCATTTT | CASRTGWGQPQHF
few | TRBJ2-1 | TRBV7-6 | TRBD2 | TGTGCCAGCAGCGGTGAACTAGCGGGAGGGGCCGGGGAGCAGTTCTTC | CASSGELAGGAGEQFF
NA | TRBJ2-7 | TRBV5-5 | NA | TGTGCCAGCAGCAACTACAGGAACGAGCAGTACTTC | CASSNYRNEQYF
NA | TRBJ2-7 | TRBV29-1 | NA | TGCAGCGTTTTCTCTACGGGAGAGCAGTACTTC | CSVFSTGEQYF
NA | TRBJ1-5 | TRBV7-2 | NA | TGTGCCAGCAGCTTAGAACGAGTAGGGAGCAATCAGCCCCAGCATTTT | CASSLERVGSNQPQHF
NA | TRBJ1-5 | TRBV12-3/TRBV12-4 | TRBD1 | TGTGCCAGCAGTTTAGAGTCCACAGGGGGCGCCGATCAGCCCCAGCATTTT | CASSLESTGGADQPQHF
NA | TRBJ2-7 | TRBV20-1 | TRBD2 | TGCAGTGCTAGGACTAGCGGGGGCCTATCCTACGAGCAGTACTTC | CSARTSGGLSYEQYF
many | TRBJ2-7 | TRBV3-1 | TRBD2 | TGTGCCAGCAGCCGCGGGACTAGTGGTTACGAGCAGTACTTC | CASSRGTSGYEQYF
few | TRBJ2-4 | TRBV3-1 | NA | TGTGCCAGCAGCCAAGATTGGGCAGGCGGGCAGTACTTC | CASSQDWAGGQYF
few | TRBJ1-1 | TRBV29-1 | NA | TGCAGCGTAAGGGACCTCTATGAAGAAGCTTTCTTT | CSVRDLYEEAFF
few | TRBJ2-2 | TRBV11-2 | NA | TGTGCCAGCAGCTTAATGGGGACCCAAAACACCGGGGAGCTGTTTTTT | CASSLMGTQNTGELFF
NA | TRBJ2-3 | TRBV7-9 | NA | TGTGCCAGCAGCCCTGGTGGCTGGGGGCGCACAGATACGCAGTATTTT | CASSPGGWGRTDTQYF
few | TRBJ2-1 | TRBV15 | TRBD2 | TGTGCCACCAGCAGAGTACTAGCGGACAAAAGCTCCTACAATGAGCAGTTCTTC | CATSRVLADKSSYNEQFF
many | TRBJ2-5 | TRBV7-9 | TRBD1 | TGTGCCAGCAGCTTAGGCTCGGACAGGGCTTCCGAGACCCAGTACTTC | CASSLGSDRASETQYF
once | TRBJ2-1 | TRBV7-9 | NA | TGTGCCAGCACCATGGGCCTAAGGCATGAGCAGTTCTTC | CASTMGLRHEQFF